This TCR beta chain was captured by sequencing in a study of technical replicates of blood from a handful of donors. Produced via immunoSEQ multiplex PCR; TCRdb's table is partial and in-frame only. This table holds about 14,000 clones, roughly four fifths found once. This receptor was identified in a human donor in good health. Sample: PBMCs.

CDR3: CSVETGPREVNEQFF. CDR3 nucleotides: TGCAGCGTTGAGACAGGGCCCCGGGAAGTGAATGAGCAGTTCTTC. V usage is TRBV29-1 and J usage is TRBJ2-1, with 7 bases fitting TRBD1. Germline V lookup: CDR1 SQVTM, CDR2 ANQGSEA. The CDR3 contains 15 residues. After removal of 3 bases from V and 7 bases from J, the junction contained 12 bases not matched to a gene.